This T cell receptor (beta chain) was recovered during a study of blood T cell repertoires in COVID-19. Study-level background: Sites in the United States, Italy and Spain provided acute and convalescent COVID-19 samples. PBMCs, B-cell-depleted T cells, or T cells were the source of the cDNA or gDNA that made up the material.

Germline V gene lookup returns CDR1 MNHEY and CDR2 SMNVEV (reference sequence). This CDR3 has 13 residues. Germline trimming cut 5 bases from V and 8 bases from J; bases unmatched to any gene: 3. Per the study methods: Using reference gene primer amplification, nucleated cell counts were estimated. Clones were read by immunoSEQ multiplex PCR, and TCRdb kept only the in-frame ones, dropping some. D and trimming come from the DNA, and the V and J calls and clone size come from that table. The top ten clones hold roughly 8.2% of a sample with 150,000 to 200,000 clones, just over 85% of them seen once. Sequenced sample: peripheral blood. The chain couples TRBV27 to TRBJ1-6; TRBD1 agrees at 7 bases. The clonotype comes from a man in his 60s with acute or convalescent COVID-19. CDR3 nucleotides: TGTGCCAGCAGTGACAGGGTAGATTCACCCCTCCACTTT. This gives the protein CASSDRVDSPLHF.